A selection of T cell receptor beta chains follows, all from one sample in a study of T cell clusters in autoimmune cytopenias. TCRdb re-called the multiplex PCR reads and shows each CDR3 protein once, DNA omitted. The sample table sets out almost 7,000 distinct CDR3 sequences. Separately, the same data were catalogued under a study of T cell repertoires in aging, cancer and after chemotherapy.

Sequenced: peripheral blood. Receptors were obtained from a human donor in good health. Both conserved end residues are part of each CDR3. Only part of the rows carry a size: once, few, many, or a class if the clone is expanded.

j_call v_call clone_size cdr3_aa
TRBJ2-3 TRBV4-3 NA CASSPLGAGRTATDTQYF
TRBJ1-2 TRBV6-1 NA CASTQSGTGGAGYTF
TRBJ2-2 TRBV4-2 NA CASSQDRTGNTGELFF
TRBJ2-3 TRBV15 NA CATSGLAADTQYF
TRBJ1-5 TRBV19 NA CASSIQARAREAQHF
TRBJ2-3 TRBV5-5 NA CASSQPWTSTDTQYF
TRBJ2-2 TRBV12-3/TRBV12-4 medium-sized CASSSGVGTGELFF
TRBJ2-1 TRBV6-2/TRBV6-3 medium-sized CASSVGTWLNEQFF
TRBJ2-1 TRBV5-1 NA CASSAGGDYNEQFF
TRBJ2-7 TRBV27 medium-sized CASSLRLAYEQYF
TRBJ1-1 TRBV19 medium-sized CASSIQGAWNTEAFF
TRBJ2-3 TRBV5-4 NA CASSRRRLAGWPTDTQYF
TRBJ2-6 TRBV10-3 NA CAIGVGGTGISGANVLTF
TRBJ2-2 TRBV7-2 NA CASSPQATGELFF
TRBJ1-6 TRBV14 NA CASSQDSGPGSPLHF
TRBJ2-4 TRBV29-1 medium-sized CSVSTGSSRDIQYF
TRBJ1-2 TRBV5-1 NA CASSFGQEYYGYTF
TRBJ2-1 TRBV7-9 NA CASSPPFRLAVNNEQFF
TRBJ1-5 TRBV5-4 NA CASSSGTGSEQPQHF
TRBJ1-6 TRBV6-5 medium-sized CASRSPSGSPKSSPLHF
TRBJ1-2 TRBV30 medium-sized CAWSFLYGYTF
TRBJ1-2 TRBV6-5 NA CASSSRGVGYTF
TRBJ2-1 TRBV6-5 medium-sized CASSYTGLSSYNEQFF
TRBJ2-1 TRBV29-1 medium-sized CSAFPGADEQFF
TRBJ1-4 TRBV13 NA CASSSWGQEKLFF
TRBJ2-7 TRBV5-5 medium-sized CASSLSGPLGLEQYF
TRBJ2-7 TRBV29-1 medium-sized CSVADRGKNEQYF
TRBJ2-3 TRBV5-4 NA CASSLEAQQTDTQYF
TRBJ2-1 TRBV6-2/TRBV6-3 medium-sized CARGGLAGVENEQFF
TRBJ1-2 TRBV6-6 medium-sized CASSPAGSRGYTF
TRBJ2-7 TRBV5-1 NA CASRGQELSYEQYF
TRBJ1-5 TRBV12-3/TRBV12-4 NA CASSSGRYYQPQHF
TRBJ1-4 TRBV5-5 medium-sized CASSAGTGGFIGEKLFF
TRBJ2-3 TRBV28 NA CASSRTRGRGPDTQYF
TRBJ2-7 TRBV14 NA CASSPRLAGVWEQYF
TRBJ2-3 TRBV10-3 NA CAIRGTSGSTDTQYF
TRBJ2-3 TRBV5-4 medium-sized CASSLDLTGTDTQYF
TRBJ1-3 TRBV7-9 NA CASSLEFGSPSGNTIYF
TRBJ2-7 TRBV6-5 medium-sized CASRELGLAGGPYEQYF
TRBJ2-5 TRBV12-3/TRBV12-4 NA CASSFSPQAETQYF
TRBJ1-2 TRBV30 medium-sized CAWGGGLHYGYTF
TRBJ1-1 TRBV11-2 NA CASSLGTGKTEAFF
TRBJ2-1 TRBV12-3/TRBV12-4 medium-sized CASSPLDLEQFF
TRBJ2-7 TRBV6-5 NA CASSYWRSSYEQYF
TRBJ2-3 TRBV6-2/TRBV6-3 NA CASSYRRTGGAGDTQYF
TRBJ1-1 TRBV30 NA CAWSRTAALKERAFF
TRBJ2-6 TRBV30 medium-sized CAWSVVWGSGANVLTF
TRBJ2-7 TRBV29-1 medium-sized CSVGTSGRARDYEQYF
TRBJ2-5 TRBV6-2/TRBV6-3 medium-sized CASSPQPQETQYF
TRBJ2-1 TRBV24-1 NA CATSEWTGSINEQFF
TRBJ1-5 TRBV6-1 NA CASSERTTRDQPQHF
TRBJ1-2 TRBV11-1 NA CASSLGTDYGYTF
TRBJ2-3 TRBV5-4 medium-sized CASSLTGGGADTQYF
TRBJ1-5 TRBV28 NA CASSFSRGARNQPQHF